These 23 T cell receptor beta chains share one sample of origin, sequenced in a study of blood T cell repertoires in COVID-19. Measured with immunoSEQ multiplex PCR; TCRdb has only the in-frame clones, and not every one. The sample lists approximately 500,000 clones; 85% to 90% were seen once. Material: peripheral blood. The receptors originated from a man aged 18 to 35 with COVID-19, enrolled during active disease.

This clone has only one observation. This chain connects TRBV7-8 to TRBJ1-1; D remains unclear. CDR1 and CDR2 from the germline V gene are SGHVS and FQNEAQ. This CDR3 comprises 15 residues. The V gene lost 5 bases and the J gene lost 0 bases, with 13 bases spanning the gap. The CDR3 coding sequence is TGTGCCAGCAGCCCCCAGGTGATTTTGAACACTGAAGCTTTCTTT. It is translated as CASSPQVILNTEAFF.

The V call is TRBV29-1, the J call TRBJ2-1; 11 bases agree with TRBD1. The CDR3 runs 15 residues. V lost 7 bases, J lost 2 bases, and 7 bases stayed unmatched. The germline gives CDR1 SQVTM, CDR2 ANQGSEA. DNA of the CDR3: TGCAGCGCCCTAGGGGGACAGGGGGCCTACAATGAGCAGTTCTTC. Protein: CSALGGQGAYNEQFF.

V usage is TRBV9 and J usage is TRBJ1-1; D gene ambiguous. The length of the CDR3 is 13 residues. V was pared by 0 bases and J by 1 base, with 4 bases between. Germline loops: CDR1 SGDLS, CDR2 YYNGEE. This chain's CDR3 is CASSVDRNTEAFF. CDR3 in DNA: TGTGCCAGCAGCGTAGATAGGAACACTGAAGCTTTCTTT.

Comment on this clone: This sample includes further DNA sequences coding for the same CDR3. The CDR3 here is CASSLETGRYGYTF. CDR3 coding DNA: TGTGCCAGCAGCTTGGAGACAGGGCGATATGGCTACACCTTC. V usage is TRBV5-6 and J usage is TRBJ1-2, with 7 bases fitting TRBD1. V shed 0 bases, J shed 5 bases, and the junction held 4 bases outside the gene matches. CDR3 length: 14 residues. In germline, CDR1 is SGHDT, CDR2 YYEEEE.

CDR3 protein: CASSRDGGPYEQYF. DNA for the CDR3: TGTGCCAGTAGCAGGGACGGGGGGCCCTACGAGCAGTACTTC. The V gene is TRBV19, the J gene TRBJ2-7; maybe TRBD2 (7 bases). Trimming took 6 bases from V and 2 from J, leaving 14 bases between them. The germline gives CDR1 LNHDA, CDR2 SQIVND (reference sequence). The CDR3 has 14 amino acids.

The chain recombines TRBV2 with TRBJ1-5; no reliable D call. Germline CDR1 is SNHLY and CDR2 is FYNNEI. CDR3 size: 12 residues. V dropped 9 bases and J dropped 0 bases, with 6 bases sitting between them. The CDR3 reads CASQNSNQPQHF. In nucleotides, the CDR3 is TGTGCCAGTCAGAATAGCAATCAGCCCCAGCATTTT.

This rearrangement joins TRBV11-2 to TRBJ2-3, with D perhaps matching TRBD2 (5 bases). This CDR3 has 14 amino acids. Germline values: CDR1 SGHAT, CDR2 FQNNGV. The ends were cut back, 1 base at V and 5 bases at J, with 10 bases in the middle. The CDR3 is CASSLGLAIDTQYF. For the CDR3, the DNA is TGTGCCAGCAGCTTAGGGTTAGCGATAGATACGCAGTATTTT.

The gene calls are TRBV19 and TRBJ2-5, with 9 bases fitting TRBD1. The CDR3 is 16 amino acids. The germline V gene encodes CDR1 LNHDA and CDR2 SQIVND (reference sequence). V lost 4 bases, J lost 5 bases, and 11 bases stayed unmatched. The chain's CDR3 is CASSKIQGALVETQYF. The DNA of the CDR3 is TGTGCCAGTAGTAAGATACAGGGGGCATTAGTGGAGACCCAGTACTTC.

Here the CDR3 DNA reads TGTGCCAGCAGCGTAGCCGGGACAGGGGATTCACCCCTCCACTTT. Its protein product is CASSVAGTGDSPLHF. The chain joins TRBV9 to TRBJ1-6, with 10 bases fitting TRBD1. Germline CDR1 reads SGDLS; CDR2 reads YYNGEE. The J segment lost 8 bases and the V segment lost 0 bases, leaving 2 bases of the junction unmatched. The CDR3 covers 15 residues.

The CDR3 coding sequence is TGTGCCAGCAGCGTAGGAGGGGGTGATGAAAAACTGTTTTTT. Translated: CASSVGGGDEKLFF. The V call is TRBV9, the J call TRBJ1-4; a possible D gene is TRBD1 (6 bases). The germline V gene has CDR1 SGDLS and CDR2 YYNGEE. CDR3 length: 14 residues. With 0 bases removed from V and 6 bases from J, the gap between germline ends came to 9 bases. Drawing the rest from reference TRBV9 and TRBJ1-4, the complete variable domain is DSGVTQTPKHLITATGQRVTLRCSPRSGDLSVYWYQQSLDQGLQFLIQYYNGEERAKGNILERFSAQQFPDLHSELNLSSLELGDSALYFCASSVGGGDEKLFFGSGTQLSVL.

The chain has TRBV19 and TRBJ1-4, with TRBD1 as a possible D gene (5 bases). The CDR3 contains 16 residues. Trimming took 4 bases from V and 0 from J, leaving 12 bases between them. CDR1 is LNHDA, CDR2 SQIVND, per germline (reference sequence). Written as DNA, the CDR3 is TGTGCCAGTAGTAAGTTGGGGCCATCAACTAATGAAAAACTGTTTTTT. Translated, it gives CASSKLGPSTNEKLFF. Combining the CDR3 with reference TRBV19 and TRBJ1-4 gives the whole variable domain DGGITQSPKYLFRKEGQNVTLSCEQNLNHDAMYWYRQDPGQGLRLIYYSQIVNDFQKGDIAEGYSVSREKKESFPLTVTSAQKNPTAFYLCASSKLGPSTNEKLFFGSGTQLSVL.

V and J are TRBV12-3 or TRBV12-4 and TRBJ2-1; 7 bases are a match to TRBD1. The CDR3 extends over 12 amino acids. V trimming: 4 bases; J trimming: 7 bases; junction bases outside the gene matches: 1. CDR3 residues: CASSSQGNEQFF. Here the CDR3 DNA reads TGTGCCAGCAGTTCACAGGGGAATGAGCAGTTCTTC.

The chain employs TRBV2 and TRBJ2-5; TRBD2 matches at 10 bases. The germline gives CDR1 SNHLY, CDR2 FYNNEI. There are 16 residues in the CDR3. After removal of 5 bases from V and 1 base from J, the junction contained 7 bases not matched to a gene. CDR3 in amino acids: CASSIAGGGSQETQYF. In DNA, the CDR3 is TGTGCCAGCAGTATAGCGGGGGGTGGTTCCCAAGAGACCCAGTACTTC.

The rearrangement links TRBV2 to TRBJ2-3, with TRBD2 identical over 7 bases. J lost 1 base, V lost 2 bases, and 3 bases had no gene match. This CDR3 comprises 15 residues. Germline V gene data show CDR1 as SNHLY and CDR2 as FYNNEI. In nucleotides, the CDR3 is TGTGCCAGCAGTGAAATGGGGAGGGGCACAGATACGCAGTATTTT. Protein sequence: CASSEMGRGTDTQYF.

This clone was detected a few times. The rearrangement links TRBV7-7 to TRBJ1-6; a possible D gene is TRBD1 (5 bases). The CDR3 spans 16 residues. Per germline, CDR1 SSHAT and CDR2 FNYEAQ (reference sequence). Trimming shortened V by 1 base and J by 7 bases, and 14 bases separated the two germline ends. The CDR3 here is CASSLEAQVFNSPLHF. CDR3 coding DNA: TGTGCCAGCAGCTTAGAAGCACAGGTATTCAATTCACCCCTCCACTTT.

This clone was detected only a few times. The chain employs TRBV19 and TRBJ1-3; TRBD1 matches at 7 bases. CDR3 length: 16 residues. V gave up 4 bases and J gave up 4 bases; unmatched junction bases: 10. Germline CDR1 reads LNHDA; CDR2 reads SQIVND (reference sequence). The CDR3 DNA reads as TGTGCCAGTAGTAGGAGTGACAGGGCAATCGGAAACACCATATATTTT. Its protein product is CASSRSDRAIGNTIYF.

CDR3 residues: CASSPRLAEYNEQFF. CDR3 nucleotide sequence: TGTGCCAGCAGTCCACGACTAGCGGAATACAATGAGCAGTTCTTC. The V call is TRBV6-5, the J call TRBJ2-1; 9 bases line up with TRBD2. Germline CDR1 and CDR2: MNHEY and SVGAGI. V shed 5 bases and J 4 bases; nucleotides not matched to a gene: 6. The CDR3 consists of 15 residues.

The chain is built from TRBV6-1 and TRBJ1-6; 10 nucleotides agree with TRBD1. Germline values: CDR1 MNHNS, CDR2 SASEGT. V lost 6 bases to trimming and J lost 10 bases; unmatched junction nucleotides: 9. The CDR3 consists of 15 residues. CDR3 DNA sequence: TGTGCCAGCAGGGACGCAGGGACAGGGGTGTCACCCCTCCACTTT. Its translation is CASRDAGTGVSPLHF.

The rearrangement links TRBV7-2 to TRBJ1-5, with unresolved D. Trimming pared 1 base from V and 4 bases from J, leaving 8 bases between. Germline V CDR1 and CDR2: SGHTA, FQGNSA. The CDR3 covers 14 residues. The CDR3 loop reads CASSLGTVNQPQHF. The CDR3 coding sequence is TGTGCCAGCAGCTTAGGTACAGTAAATCAGCCCCAGCATTTT. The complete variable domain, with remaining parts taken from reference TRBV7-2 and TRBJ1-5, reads GAGVSQSPSNKVTEKGKDVELRCDPISGHTALYWYRQSLGQGLEFLIYFQGNSAPDKSGLPSDRFSAERTGGSVSTLTIQRTQQEDSAVYLCASSLGTVNQPQHFGDGTRLSIL.

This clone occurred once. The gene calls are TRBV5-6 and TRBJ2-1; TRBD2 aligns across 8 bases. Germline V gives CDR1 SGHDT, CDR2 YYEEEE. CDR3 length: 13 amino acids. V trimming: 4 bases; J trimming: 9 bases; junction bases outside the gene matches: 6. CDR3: CASSVGTRREQFF. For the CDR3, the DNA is TGTGCCAGCAGCGTCGGGACTAGACGTGAGCAGTTCTTC.

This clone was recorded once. CDR3 amino acids: CASSMGLAGPVNEQFF. CDR3 bases: TGCGCCAGCAGCATGGGACTAGCGGGGCCTGTCAATGAGCAGTTCTTC. The chain has TRBV5-1 and TRBJ2-1; 13 bases fit TRBD2. The CDR3 length is 16 residues. V dropped 4 bases and J dropped 6; count of bases not matched to a gene: 7. Looked up from germline, CDR1 is SGHRS and CDR2 is YFSETQ.

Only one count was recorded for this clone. The CDR3 DNA reads TGTGCCAGCAGCTCCCGAACTAGCGGGGTTCCAGATACGCAGTATTTT. It translates to CASSSRTSGVPDTQYF. This rearrangement joins TRBV11-1 to TRBJ2-3; 10 bases are a match to TRBD2. The CDR3 has 16 residues. V was clipped by 4 bases and J by 4 bases; unmatched bases: 8. The germline gives CDR1 SGHAT, CDR2 FQDESV (reference sequence).

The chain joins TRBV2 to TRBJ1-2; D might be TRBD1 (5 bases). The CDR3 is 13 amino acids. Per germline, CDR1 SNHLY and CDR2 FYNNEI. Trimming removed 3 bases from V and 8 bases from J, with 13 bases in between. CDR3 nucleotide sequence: TGTGCCAGCAGTGAGCGCGGGGAGGGGGGCTACACCTTC. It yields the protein CASSERGEGGYTF.